This T cell receptor beta chain is drawn from a study of T cells and Merkel cell carcinoma outcomes. Using immunoSEQ multiplex PCR, the repertoire was profiled, and TCRdb retains in-frame clones only, with some absent. The sample holds about 19,000 clones, more than 65% seen once. This CDR3 is built from 12 residues. Per the germline V gene, CDR1 is SNHLY and CDR2 is FYNNEI. Trimming cost V 6 bases and J 2 bases, with 6 bases left between them. This clone was observed once. The rearrangement uses TRBV2 and TRBJ2-3; no clear D. The clonotype was recovered from a human donor with Merkel cell carcinoma. Material for sequencing was tumor tissue from Merkel cell carcinoma. This chain's CDR3 is CASSAFTDTQYF. The CDR3 DNA follows: TGTGCCAGCAGCGCTTTCACAGATACGCAGTATTTT.